The 10 T cell receptor beta chains given below trace back to one sample, sequenced in a study of T-cell memory formation after mild COVID-19. TCRdb recomputed calls from the 5' RACE reads with MiXCR, one row per CDR3 protein. The sample carries about 140,000 distinct CDR3 sequences, more than 13% recorded once. The specimen sequenced was PBMCs or a T cell subset sorted from them (not recorded which). The source of these receptors is an adult woman who had mild COVID-19 (a few samples of this study predate the infection). Cell type and time point are not known.

The chain employs TRBV12-3 or TRBV12-4 and TRBJ2-3; D possibly uses TRBD1 or TRBD2 (5 bases each). The CDR3 is 17 residues long. With 4 bases removed from V and 0 bases from J, the gap between germline ends came to 17 bases. CDR3 in amino acids: CASSSVGPTSSTDTQYF. CDR3 nucleotides: TGTGCCAGCAGTTCTGTGGGACCAACCTCTAGCACAGATACGCAGTATTTT.

This chain links TRBV6-1 with TRBJ2-1, with D hard to call. The V gene's germline CDR1 is MNHNS and CDR2 SASEGT. V gave up 0 bases and J gave up 3 bases, with 15 bases separating them. The CDR3 is 17 amino acids. CDR3 sequence reads: CASSEALRQSHYNEQFF. The CDR3 DNA follows: TGTGCCAGCAGTGAAGCGCTTCGGCAGTCCCACTACAATGAGCAGTTCTTC.

Remarks on this clonotype: Relative to the germline gene, one junction end is altered; a read error may explain this. This chain uses TRBV5-5 with TRBJ2-3, with D possibly TRBD1 on 7 matching bases. Germline loops: CDR1 SGHKS, CDR2 YYEKEE (reference sequence). The CDR3 sequence is 13 residues long. The CDR3 region is CASSQGGANPSDF. The CDR3 nucleotides are TGTGCCAGCAGTCAGGGGGGCGCGAACCCCTCGGATTTT.

The chain joins TRBV4-1 to TRBJ2-3; 11 nucleotides align to TRBD1. There are 16 residues in the CDR3. With 0 bases clipped from V and 5 bases from J, the junction kept 4 bases outside the gene matches. Germline-derived CDR1 and CDR2 are MGHRA and YSYEKL. CDR3 DNA: TGCGCCAGCAGCCAAGATTCGGACAGGGGGCTAGATACGCAGTATTTT. Translated, it gives CASSQDSDRGLDTQYF.

The J gene is TRBJ2-5, the V gene TRBV20-1; 11 bases line up with TRBD2. The CDR3 loop spans 15 amino acids. The trim removed 7 bases at V and 4 bases at J, leaving 11 bases unmatched. Per the germline V gene, CDR1 is DFQATT and CDR2 is SNEGSKA (reference sequence). CDR3 protein: CSVTSGRIGPETQYF. The CDR3 bases are TGCAGTGTAACTAGCGGGAGAATAGGGCCAGAGACCCAGTACTTC.

This clonotype occurred a few times. The gene calls are TRBV20-1 and TRBJ1-1; no clear D. The CDR3 consists of 16 residues. Germline CDR1 is DFQATT and CDR2 is SNEGSKA (reference sequence). V was trimmed by 1 base and J by 0 bases, leaving 15 bases between them. CDR3 nucleotide sequence: TGCAGTGCTAGAGGTATGGATGAACGGATGAACACTGAAGCTTTCTTT. Amino acids: CSARGMDERMNTEAFF.

The gene calls are TRBV12-3 or TRBV12-4 and TRBJ2-1; 8 nucleotides match TRBD2. There are 15 residues in the CDR3. V was pared by 5 bases and J by 3 bases, with 6 bases of the junction left unmatched. The DNA of the CDR3 is TGTGCCAGCAGTCCCGGGGGGGCCCACTACAATGAGCAGTTCTTC. Translating gives CASSPGGAHYNEQFF.

V gene TRBV24-1 combines with J gene TRBJ2-3, with D maybe TRBD1 (6 bases). V dropped 2 bases and J dropped 2 bases, with 7 bases sitting between them. CDR3 length equals 14 residues. Germline CDR1 is KGHDR and CDR2 is SFDVKD. The CDR3 region has the DNA TGTGCCACCAGTGATTACAGGGTCACAGATACGCAGTATTTT. Translating gives CATSDYRVTDTQYF.

This clonotype was counted only a few times. The chain links TRBV6-5 to TRBJ1-4; unclear D gene. Trimming cost V 0 bases and J 0 bases, with 5 bases left between them. The CDR3 has 15 amino acids. CDR1 and CDR2 (germline): MNHEY, SVGAGI. This CDR3 is CASSYSSATNEKLFF. Here the CDR3 DNA reads TGTGCCAGCAGTTACTCATCTGCAACTAATGAAAAACTGTTTTTT.

The chain employs TRBV6-6 and TRBJ1-1, with D uncertain. Germline V gene lookup returns CDR1 MNHNY and CDR2 SVGAGI (reference sequence). V dropped 2 bases and J dropped 6 bases, with 13 bases sitting between them. The CDR3 contains 14 residues. The CDR3 here is CASSYNAQQAEAFF. CDR3 DNA sequence: TGTGCCAGCAGTTACAACGCTCAGCAAGCTGAAGCTTTCTTT.